This T cell receptor (beta chain) was obtained from a study of Ad26.COV2.S vaccination and SARS-CoV-2 variants. About the research overall: Of the COV1001 trial arms, the Ad26.COV2.S arm included the donor. Study conclusions and caveats: Vaccine recipients showed a spike-specific TCR breadth that was higher than in placebo recipients. Total T cell responses, in the TCR breadth and depth analyses, may have been underestimated.

Measured with immunoSEQ multiplex PCR; TCRdb has only the in-frame clones, and not every one. Here the sample spans over 300,000 clones, about four fifths being singletons. Trimming shortened V by 0 bases and J by 5 bases, and 16 bases separated the two germline ends. This CDR3 region has 16 residues. Per germline, CDR1 MNHEY and CDR2 SMNVEV (reference sequence). This sample's treatment: approximately 18 received Ad26.COV2.S at low or high dose, single or two shots; 5 received placebo; per-sample allocation not given. Sampling was done on day 63 after the first vaccine or placebo injection. An Ad26 vector carrying the Wuhan-strain SARS-CoV-2 spike served as the vaccine. With regard to this clone: The antigen is not known.

The chain combines TRBV27 with TRBJ1-2, with no clear D. The input for sequencing was peripheral blood, taken in a trial of Ad26.COV2.S vaccine versus placebo. The TCR originated in a person aged 18-65 years who received the Ad26.COV2.S COVID-19 vaccine or a placebo. Written as DNA, the CDR3 is TGTGCCAGCAGTTTATCTCTTCCGACCAACGCATATGGCTACACCTTC. It encodes CASSLSLPTNAYGYTF.